This TCR beta chain is drawn from a study of neurological immune-mediated disorders. Study-wide results and caveats: The greatest TCR clonal expansion occurred in HTLV-1-associated myelopathy and the least in multiple sclerosis, which fell below healthy controls.

It was from 2 million PBMCs stored at -80 C that the unsorted libraries were obtained. Germline V gene data show CDR1 as SGHAT and CDR2 as FQNNGV. CDR3 length: 14 amino acids. With 5 bases removed from V and 5 bases from J, the gap between germline ends came to 16 bases. This clonotype showed up many times. What it binds is not known. The cDNA was produced through 5'RACE with 10-nucleotide random UMIs. Every sequencing run generated over 190 million TCR-beta sequences from 15-18 subjects. TCRdb itself ran the 5' RACE reads through MiXCR, one entry per CDR3 protein. Of about 48,000 distinct CDR3 sequences listed, under 30% are singletons.

The sequence derives from a woman aged 70-85 years in good health. The rearrangement uses TRBV11-2 and TRBJ2-7; tentative D call: TRBD1 (6 bases). The sequenced sample was PBMCs. CDR3 residues: CASSRAGVQNEQYF. The DNA of the CDR3 is TGTGCCAGCAGCCGGGCAGGGGTCCAGAACGAGCAGTACTTC.